The present entry profiles one T cell receptor beta chain with its context. Only in-frame clones appear in the TCRdb table, and some are missing; sequencing was by immunoSEQ multiplex PCR. This sample has 95,000 to 130,000 clones; 90% occur once, and the top ten carry 1.5% to 2%. The data belong to a study of blood T cell repertoires in COVID-19. The source material was peripheral blood. This receptor was identified in a human donor with active COVID-19. The donor label of this sample is uncertain.

The CDR3 nucleotides read TGTGCCAGTTCGGTAGCGGGGGATATACGGGGGAATGAGCAGTTCTTC. It translates to CASSVAGDIRGNEQFF. The rearrangement uses TRBV27 and TRBJ2-1; 9 bases are a match to TRBD2. The CDR3 runs 16 residues. V gave up 9 bases and J gave up 7 bases; unmatched junction bases: 16. Germline lookup yields CDR1 MNHEY and CDR2 SMNVEV (reference sequence).